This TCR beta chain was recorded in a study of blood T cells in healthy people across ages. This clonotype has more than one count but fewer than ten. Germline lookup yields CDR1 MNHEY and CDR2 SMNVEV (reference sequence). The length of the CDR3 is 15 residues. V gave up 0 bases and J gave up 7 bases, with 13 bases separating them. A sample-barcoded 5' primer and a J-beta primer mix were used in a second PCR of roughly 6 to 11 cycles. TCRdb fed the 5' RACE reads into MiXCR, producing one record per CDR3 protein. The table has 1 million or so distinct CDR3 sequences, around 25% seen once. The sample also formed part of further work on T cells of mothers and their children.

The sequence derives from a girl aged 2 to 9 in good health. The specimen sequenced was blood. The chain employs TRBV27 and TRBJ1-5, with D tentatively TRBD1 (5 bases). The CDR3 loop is CASSLSGGVRQPQHF. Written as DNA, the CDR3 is TGTGCCAGCAGTTTATCGGGGGGGGTTCGGCAGCCCCAGCATTTT.